This entry lists 6 T cell receptor beta chains sequenced from one sample in a study of cytomegalovirus exposure and HLA in healthy donors. With 60 Vbeta and 13 Jbeta primers, the PCR was carried out. Produced via immunoSEQ multiplex PCR; TCRdb's table is partial and in-frame only. The table has 250,000 or so clones, over 65% seen once; the top ten hold over 1%. Input material: PBMCs. The receptors come from a human donor in good health.

Only a few counts were recorded for this clone. The rearrangement uses TRBV7-8 and TRBJ2-1, with a weak D call TRBD2 (6 bases). The CDR3 spans 18 residues. Germline V lookup: CDR1 SGHVS, CDR2 FQNEAQ. The V end lost 5 bases, the J end lost 7 bases, and 27 bases lay between the germline ends. The CDR3 region is CASSPMEGPVLIGNEQFF. The CDR3 bases are TGTGCCAGCAGCCCCATGGAGGGTCCAGTGCTCATTGGGAATGAGCAGTTCTTC.

This rearrangement joins TRBV5-1 to TRBJ2-7, with a possible D match to TRBD2 (5 bases). The germline V gene encodes CDR1 SGHRS and CDR2 YFSETQ. This CDR3 comprises 15 residues. V gave up 3 bases and J gave up 5 bases, with 18 bases separating them. The CDR3 spells CASSWLVSGRNEQYF. CDR3 DNA: TGCGCCAGCAGCTGGCTCGTAAGCGGACGGAACGAGCAGTACTTC.

This chain joins TRBV27 and TRBJ2-4; D is perhaps TRBD1 (6 bases). The germline gives CDR1 MNHEY, CDR2 SMNVEV (reference sequence). CDR3 size: 16 residues. V was clipped by 3 bases and J by 0 bases, with 12 bases between them. In DNA form, the CDR3 reads TGTGCCAGCAGTTTCGGTCCCAGGGGAGCCAAAAACATTCAGTACTTC. This gives the protein CASSFGPRGAKNIQYF.

A remark on this clone: The final CDR3 position lacks the conserved phenylalanine or tryptophan, pointing to a likely read error. The DNA is left out, because the CDR3 cannot be placed on it with certainty; the CDR3 is given as TCRdb lists it. The chain links TRBV20-1 to TRBJ1-1; the table's D call of TRBD1 was not tested on the DNA. The CDR3 totals 10 residues, both ends included. Germline CDR1 reads DFQATT; CDR2 reads SNEGSKA (reference sequence). CDR3 region: CSAKGDRGTI.

This chain connects TRBV18 to TRBJ2-2, with D hard to call. V was pared by 3 bases and J by 3 bases, with 2 bases between. This CDR3 contains 12 residues. CDR1 is KGHSH, CDR2 LQKENI, per germline. The CDR3 sequence: CASSPYTGELFF. CDR3 DNA sequence: TGTGCCAGCTCACCCTACACCGGGGAGCTGTTTTTT.

The chain joins TRBV6-4 to TRBJ2-7; 8 bases fit TRBD1. The V segment lost 4 bases and the J segment 12 bases; nucleotides outside the gene matches: 2. The CDR3 spans 10 residues. Germline CDR1 reads MRHNA; CDR2 reads SNTAGT. The CDR3 DNA follows: TGTGCCAGCAGTGTAACAGGGGGGTACTTC. This gives the protein CASSVTGGYF.